Following are 23 T cell receptor beta chains from one sample sequenced in a study of T cell changes during pregnancy in multiple sclerosis. The protocol was immunoSEQ multiplex PCR, while the TCRdb copy is restricted to in-frame clones and leaves out a portion. Of 40,000 to 65,000 clones listed, 80% to 95% were seen once; the top ten hold less than 0.3%. The source was CD4+ T cells from peripheral blood mononuclear cells, collected in the third trimester of pregnancy. These receptors all come from a female donor with multiple sclerosis, enrolled in a pregnancy study.

The chain employs TRBV2 and TRBJ1-5; 10 bases map to TRBD1. Per germline, CDR1 SNHLY and CDR2 FYNNEI. V was pared by 5 bases and J by 2 bases, with 3 bases of the junction left unmatched. The CDR3 loop spans 15 amino acids. The chain's CDR3 is CASSTDRGGNQPQHF. Here the CDR3 DNA reads TGTGCCAGCAGTACGGACAGGGGGGGCAATCAGCCCCAGCATTTT.

V usage is TRBV11-1 and J usage is TRBJ2-1; 9 bases are shared with TRBD2. V trimming: 6 bases; J trimming: 4 bases; junction bases outside the gene matches: 10. The CDR3 is 16 residues long. Germline V CDR1 and CDR2: SGHAT, FQDESV (reference sequence). The CDR3: CASSSRGGGVYNEQFF. CDR3 nucleotide sequence: TGTGCCAGCAGTTCCCGCGGCGGGGGGGTTTACAATGAGCAGTTCTTC.

This clone has just a few counts. The chain combines TRBV4-1 with TRBJ1-1; D is uncertain. The V end lost 4 bases, the J end lost 11 bases, and 20 bases lay between the germline ends. Germline V lookup: CDR1 MGHRA, CDR2 YSYEKL. This CDR3 region has 14 residues. The CDR3 bases are TGCGCCAGCAGCCCTCTCCTAAGAGAGGGAACGGCTTTCTTT. Translating gives CASSPLLREGTAFF.

This sequence joins TRBV28 and TRBJ2-5, with 7 positions matching TRBD1. The CDR3 loop spans 13 amino acids. Looked up from germline, CDR1 is MDHEN and CDR2 is SYDVKM. V shed 5 bases and J 9 bases; nucleotides not matched to a gene: 9. The CDR3 DNA sequence: TGTGCCAGCAGTCCAACCCCTACAGGGGCCCAGTACTTC. Its translation: CASSPTPTGAQYF.

The V call is TRBV27, the J call TRBJ2-1; D unresolved. In germline, CDR1 is MNHEY, CDR2 SMNVEV (reference sequence). Deletions cut 5 bases from V and 2 bases from J, with 10 bases between. The CDR3 runs 14 residues. The CDR3 nucleotides are TGTGCCAGCAGTCCCCTATTAACCTACAATGAGCAGTTCTTC. As protein: CASSPLLTYNEQFF.

The V call is TRBV27, the J call TRBJ1-5; 7 bases are shared with TRBD1. V lost 5 bases and J lost 1; bases outside the gene matches: 8. In germline, CDR1 is MNHEY, CDR2 SMNVEV (reference sequence). This CDR3 region has 16 residues. The CDR3 DNA is TGTGCCAGCAGTACCCGGACAGGCAAGAGCAATCAGCCCCAGCATTTT. Its protein is CASSTRTGKSNQPQHF.

The rearrangement joins TRBV19 to TRBJ2-5; TRBD1 might be the D (5 bases). V lost 0 bases to trimming and J lost 4 bases, with 12 bases between them. Looked up from germline, CDR1 is LNHDA and CDR2 is SQIVND (reference sequence). The CDR3 has 15 residues. CDR3 in amino acids: CASSIDRASPETQYF. The DNA of the CDR3 is TGTGCCAGTAGTATAGACAGGGCCTCTCCAGAGACCCAGTACTTC.

This sequence joins TRBV6-6 and TRBJ2-5, with D tentatively TRBD1 (5 bases). The CDR3 length is 15 residues. Germline CDR1 and CDR2: MNHNY and SVGAGI (reference sequence). The ends were cut back, 0 bases at V and 7 bases at J, with 15 bases in the middle. The CDR3 here is CASSYSIGALGTQYF. For the CDR3, the DNA is TGTGCCAGCAGTTACTCGATAGGGGCGCTTGGGACCCAGTACTTC.

The chain has TRBV10-3 and TRBJ1-5; 8 nucleotides match TRBD1. V was pared by 3 bases and J by 6 bases, with 7 bases of the junction left unmatched. CDR3 length: 15 residues. Germline CDR1 reads ENHRY; CDR2 reads SYGVKD. In DNA form, the CDR3 reads TGTGCCATCAGTGAACATTCAGGGGGCTTTCAGCCCCAGCATTTT. This gives the protein CAISEHSGGFQPQHF.

This clone occurred a few times. The chain uses TRBV30 and TRBJ1-4, with 7 positions matching TRBD1. Trimming took 5 bases from V and 6 from J; bases not matched to a gene: 6. CDR1 and CDR2 from the germline V gene are GTSNPN and SVGIG (reference sequence). The CDR3 length is 13 residues. CDR3 bases: TGTGCCTGGGAGGGACAGAAAGATGAAAAACTGTTTTTT. This codes for CAWEGQKDEKLFF.

V and J are TRBV5-1 and TRBJ1-2, with a weak D call TRBD1 (6 bases). The germline gives CDR1 SGHRS, CDR2 YFSETQ. The CDR3 sequence is 12 residues long. V was pared by 4 bases and J by 8 bases, with 12 bases between. The chain's CDR3 is CASSPGGGGYTF. The CDR3 nucleotides are TGCGCCAGCAGCCCCGGGGGGGGCGGCTACACCTTC.

CDR3 loop: CASSISVASNEQFF. The CDR3 nucleotides are TGTGCCAGTAGTATCAGCGTTGCTTCCAATGAGCAGTTCTTC. This chain connects TRBV19 to TRBJ2-1; D not resolved. The CDR3 has 14 residues. V was cut by 3 bases and J by 6 bases, with 12 bases left in between. Germline values: CDR1 LNHDA, CDR2 SQIVND (reference sequence).

J is TRBJ1-2 and V is TRBV6-5; no definite D call. Germline CDR1 and CDR2: MNHEY and SVGAGI. Trimming left V 0 bases short and J 4 bases short, with 15 bases between. The CDR3 spans 16 residues. The CDR3 bases are TGTGCCAGCAGTTACTCATCCGAACGGGAGATCTATGGCTACACCTTC. Translated, it gives CASSYSSEREIYGYTF.

As DNA, the CDR3 is TGTGCCAGCAGCTCACTAGCACACCGCGGGACAGATACGCAGTATTTT. It codes for CASSSLAHRGTDTQYF. This sequence joins TRBV7-9 and TRBJ2-3; the D gene is possibly TRBD2 (6 bases). The V end was cut by 4 bases, the J end by 3 bases, with 17 bases between. Germline assignment: CDR1 SEHNR and CDR2 FQNEAQ (reference sequence). CDR3 size: 16 residues.

This clone was seen more than once but under ten times. This rearrangement joins TRBV6-6 to TRBJ1-2; D is possibly TRBD1 (5 bases). The V gene's germline CDR1 is MNHNY and CDR2 SVGAGI (reference sequence). CDR3 length: 13 residues. Trimming stripped 6 bases from V and 9 bases from J, with 17 bases between. CDR3 nucleotides: TGTGCCAGCAGGCCCCGGGAGGGGAGGAGCTACACCTTC. Translating it yields CASRPREGRSYTF.

This clone was recorded only once. V and J are TRBV15 and TRBJ2-7; possible D gene TRBD2, 5 bases. Germline-derived CDR1 and CDR2 are LNHNV and YYDKDF (reference sequence). The length of the CDR3 is 15 residues. V lost 0 bases, J lost 2 bases, and 11 bases lay in between. The CDR3, as DNA: TGTGCCACCAGCAGAGATGTAGGGAGAGCCTACGAGCAGTACTTC. Its translation: CATSRDVGRAYEQYF. Drawing the rest from reference TRBV15 and TRBJ2-7, the complete variable domain is DAMVIQNPRYQVTQFGKPVTLSCSQTLNHNVMYWYQQKSSQAPKLLFHYYDKDFNNEADTPDNFQSRRPNTSFCFLDIRSPGLGDTAMYLCATSRDVGRAYEQYFGPGTRLTVT.

This chain links TRBV2 with TRBJ1-3; 8 bases are a match to TRBD1. V was clipped by 8 bases and J by 4 bases; unmatched bases: 10. Germline CDR1 reads SNHLY; CDR2 reads FYNNEI. CDR3 length: 15 residues. This chain's CDR3 is CASALSRGLGNTIYF. The DNA of the CDR3 is TGTGCCAGCGCTCTGTCCAGGGGGCTCGGAAACACCATATATTTT. The complete variable domain, with remaining parts taken from reference TRBV2 and TRBJ1-3, reads EPEVTQTPSHQVTQMGQEVILRCVPISNHLYFYWYRQILGQKVEFLVSFYNNEISEKSEIFDDQFSVERPDGSNFTLKIRSTKLEDSAMYFCASALSRGLGNTIYFGEGSWLTVV.

The count of this clone is one. This chain connects TRBV7-2 to TRBJ2-3; weak D call: TRBD1 (5 bases). This CDR3 is 15 amino acids long. Germline assignment: CDR1 SGHTA and CDR2 FQGNSA. V was shortened by 5 bases and J by 2 bases, with 14 bases between the two germline ends. Here the CDR3 DNA reads TGTGCCAGCAGCCTAAGGGGCTCCGTCACAGATACGCAGTATTTT. The encoded protein is CASSLRGSVTDTQYF.

The V call is TRBV19, the J call TRBJ1-5, with D possibly being TRBD1 (6 bases). Looked up from germline, CDR1 is LNHDA and CDR2 is SQIVND (reference sequence). The length of the CDR3 is 15 residues. V lost 1 base and J lost 4, with 11 bases in between. DNA of the CDR3: TGTGCCAGTAGTATAGGAGGGGGAAGTAATCAGCCCCAGCATTTT. As protein: CASSIGGGSNQPQHF.

This sequence joins TRBV11-2 and TRBJ1-2, with 7 nucleotides matching TRBD1. CDR1 is SGHAT and CDR2 is FQNNGV in the germline V gene. Trimming at V came to 1 base and at J to 2 bases, leaving 1 base not matched to a gene. The CDR3 has 14 residues. This CDR3 reads CASSLGTGNYGYTF. DNA for the CDR3: TGTGCCAGCAGCTTAGGGACAGGAAACTATGGCTACACCTTC.

The chain uses TRBV4-1 and TRBJ1-5, with TRBD1 identical over 9 bases. J gave up 6 bases and V 3 bases, and 6 bases lay outside the gene matches. The germline V gene encodes CDR1 MGHRA and CDR2 YSYEKL. The CDR3 runs to 15 residues. CDR3 amino acids: CASSHPDRGRQPQHF. The CDR3 nucleotides read TGCGCCAGCAGCCACCCGGACAGGGGCCGTCAGCCCCAGCATTTT.

The chain carries TRBV6-4 and TRBJ1-2; TRBD1 matches 8 bases. The CDR3 has 13 residues. Germline-derived CDR1 and CDR2 are MRHNA and SNTAGT. The ends lost 5 bases at V and 4 bases at J; junction bases unmatched: 3. CDR3 sequence: CASSQDRAYGYTF. The CDR3 DNA reads as TGTGCCAGCAGTCAGGACAGGGCCTATGGCTACACCTTC.

V usage is TRBV28 and J usage is TRBJ2-5; 8 bases align to TRBD2. Germline V gene sequence: CDR1 MDHEN, CDR2 SYDVKM. The CDR3 runs to 17 residues. V gave up 1 base and J gave up 3 bases; unmatched junction bases: 10. For the CDR3, the DNA is TGTGCCAGCAGTTTATTAGGCGGGGGGATGGTTAAAGAGACCCAGTACTTC. The encoded protein is CASSLLGGGMVKETQYF.